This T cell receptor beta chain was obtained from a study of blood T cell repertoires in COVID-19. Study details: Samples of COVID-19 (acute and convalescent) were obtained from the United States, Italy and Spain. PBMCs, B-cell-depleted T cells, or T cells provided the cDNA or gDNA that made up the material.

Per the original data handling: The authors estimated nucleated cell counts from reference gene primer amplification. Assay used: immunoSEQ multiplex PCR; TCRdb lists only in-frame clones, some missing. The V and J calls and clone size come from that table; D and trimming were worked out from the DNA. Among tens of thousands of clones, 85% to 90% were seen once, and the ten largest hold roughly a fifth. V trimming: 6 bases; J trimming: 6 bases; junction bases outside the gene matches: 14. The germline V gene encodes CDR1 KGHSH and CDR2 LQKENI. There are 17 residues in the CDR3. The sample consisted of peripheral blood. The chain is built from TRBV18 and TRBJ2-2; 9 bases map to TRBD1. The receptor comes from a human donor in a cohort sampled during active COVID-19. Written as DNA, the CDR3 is TGTGCCAGCTCCCTCGCACCCGGGACAGGGAAATCCGGGGAGCTGTTTTTT. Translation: CASSLAPGTGKSGELFF.